Listed here are 29 T cell receptor beta chains from one sample, sequenced in a study of neurological immune-mediated disorders. The sample's time point: technical triplicate 3. Each CDR3 protein is one row after TCRdb ran MiXCR on the 5' RACE reads. Of some 30,000 distinct CDR3 sequences listed, 16% are singletons. Sequences were obtained from CD4+ T cells from blood. The receptor source for this set is a female donor with HTLV-1-associated myelopathy (HAM/TSP).

This clonotype showed up many times. The J gene is TRBJ1-2, the V gene TRBV30; possible D gene TRBD1, 6 bases. The CDR3 is 13 amino acids. Trimming removed 2 bases from V and 4 bases from J, with 11 bases in between. The germline V gene has CDR1 GTSNPN and CDR2 SVGIG (reference sequence). CDR3 in DNA: TGTGCCTGGAGTTCACAGGGTGCCTATGGCTACACCTTC. It codes for CAWSSQGAYGYTF. The full variable domain, with the rest looked up from reference TRBV30 and TRBJ1-2, is SQTIHQWPATLVQPVGSPLSLECTVEGTSNPNLYWYRQAAGRGLQLLFYSVGIGQISSEVPQNLSASRPQDRQFILSSKKLLLSDSGFYLCAWSSQGAYGYTFGSGTRLTVV.

Ten or more counts support this clonotype. The chain links TRBV2 to TRBJ2-2; TRBD2 might be the D (6 bases). V gave up 4 bases and J gave up 2 bases, with 14 bases separating them. The germline V gene has CDR1 SNHLY and CDR2 FYNNEI. The CDR3 covers 16 residues. The CDR3 region has the DNA TGTGCCAGCAGTGTGTACGCTAGCGAAAACACCGGGGAGCTGTTTTTT. Translated: CASSVYASENTGELFF.

This clonotype was detected ten times or more. The chain joins TRBV15 to TRBJ1-2, with no clear D. With 0 bases removed from V and 7 bases from J, the gap between germline ends came to 9 bases. The CDR3 contains 13 residues. Looked up from germline, CDR1 is LNHNV and CDR2 is YYDKDF (reference sequence). CDR3 nucleotides: TGTGCCACCAGCAGAGATACCGGGATTGGCTACACCTTC. It specifies CATSRDTGIGYTF.

This clonotype was seen ten or more times. This chain connects TRBV6-5 to TRBJ1-1; D not certain. There are 13 residues in the CDR3. Trimming took 4 bases from V and 5 from J, leaving 11 bases between them. Germline V gene data show CDR1 as MNHEY and CDR2 as SVGAGI. This chain's CDR3 is CASSSNRRTEAFF. CDR3 sequence (DNA): TGTGCCAGCAGTTCTAATAGGAGAACTGAAGCTTTCTTT.

Many counts were recorded for this clonotype. The V and J genes are TRBV9 and TRBJ1-5; D gene uncertain. This CDR3 is 14 amino acids long. Trimming pared 0 bases from V and 3 bases from J, leaving 7 bases between. Per germline, CDR1 SGDLS and CDR2 YYNGEE. The CDR3 sequence is CASSVGVANQPQHF. In DNA, the CDR3 is TGTGCCAGCAGCGTAGGGGTCGCCAATCAGCCCCAGCATTTT.

This clonotype was counted many times. This CDR3 is CASSEVGTGIGKLFF. Here the CDR3 DNA reads TGTGCCAGCAGTGAAGTAGGGACAGGGATTGGAAAACTGTTTTTT. The gene calls are TRBV6-1 and TRBJ1-4, with 9 bases aligning to TRBD1. V lost 1 base, J lost 10 bases, and 7 bases stayed unmatched. The germline V gene has CDR1 MNHNS and CDR2 SASEGT. The CDR3 extends over 15 amino acids.

At least ten counts were recorded for this clonotype. The CDR3 loop reads CSGARTGGGGDTQYF. In DNA, the CDR3 is TGCAGTGGAGCACGGACAGGGGGGGGAGGAGATACGCAGTATTTT. The chain couples TRBV29-1 to TRBJ2-3; the match to TRBD1 covers 10 bases. CDR1 SQVTM and CDR2 ANQGSEA come from the germline V gene. The CDR3 runs to 15 residues.

This clonotype was detected many times. The CDR3 reads CSARDWGSTDTQYF. The CDR3, as DNA: TGCAGTGCTAGAGATTGGGGAAGCACAGATACGCAGTATTTT. The chain couples TRBV20-1 to TRBJ2-3; D gene unclear. Germline values: CDR1 DFQATT, CDR2 SNEGSKA (reference sequence). The CDR3 is 14 residues long. Between the trimmed V and J ends, which lost 0 bases and 0 bases, there was a span of 7 bases.

Ten or more counts support this clonotype. The chain recombines TRBV29-1 with TRBJ2-7; the D is unclear. V was shortened by 4 bases and J by 0 bases, with 7 bases between the two germline ends. This CDR3 is 12 amino acids long. Germline CDR1 SQVTM, CDR2 ANQGSEA. CDR3 in amino acids: CSVGGFSYEQYF. DNA for the CDR3: TGCAGCGTTGGCGGTTTCTCCTACGAGCAGTACTTC.

This sequence joins TRBV24-1 and TRBJ2-1, with D possibly being TRBD1 or TRBD2 (6 bases each). Trimming removed 9 bases from V and 4 bases from J, with 15 bases in between. This CDR3 spans 14 amino acids. The germline V gene encodes CDR1 KGHDR and CDR2 SFDVKD. In DNA, the CDR3 is TGTGCCACCCAAATGAGGGGGGATTACAATGAGCAGTTCTTC. Its translation is CATQMRGDYNEQFF.

The chain uses TRBV20-1 and TRBJ1-2; TRBD1 aligns across 9 bases. The V gene's germline CDR1 is DFQATT and CDR2 SNEGSKA (reference sequence). Trimming cost V 6 bases and J 7 bases; bases outside gene matches: 12. The CDR3 runs 14 residues. Written as DNA, the CDR3 is TGCAGTGCCAGACCAAAACAGGGGGCGCTTGGCTACACCTTC. Its protein is CSARPKQGALGYTF.

This sequence joins TRBV20-1 and TRBJ2-7, with 9 bases matching TRBD2. V gave up 5 bases and J gave up 5 bases; unmatched junction bases: 10. Looked up from germline, CDR1 is DFQATT and CDR2 is SNEGSKA (reference sequence). The CDR3 is made up of 14 amino acids. The CDR3 nucleotides are TGCAGTGCTTATAGCGGGGGCGGGCGGGACGAGCAGTACTTC. This translates into CSAYSGGGRDEQYF.

This clonotype was observed many times. The genes are TRBV4-2 and TRBJ2-1; D may be TRBD2 (6 bases). Germline values: CDR1 LGHNA, CDR2 YNFKEQ. The CDR3 extends over 13 amino acids. Trimming cost V 4 bases and J 10 bases, with 14 bases left between them. DNA for the CDR3: TGTGCCAGCAGCCCCGGGACTCCCCCCGAGCAGTTCTTC. Translation gives CASSPGTPPEQFF.

This clonotype has at least ten counts. The chain has TRBV29-1 and TRBJ2-3, with 8 bases that match TRBD2. After removal of 7 bases from V and 5 bases from J, the junction contained 14 bases not matched to a gene. This CDR3 is 15 amino acids long. Looked up from germline, CDR1 is SQVTM and CDR2 is ANQGSEA. The CDR3 region is CSASSQGLAGDTQYF. In DNA, the CDR3 is TGCAGCGCCTCATCTCAGGGGCTAGCGGGAGATACGCAGTATTTT.

This clonotype was seen at least ten times. This chain connects TRBV5-1 to TRBJ1-2; D gene unclear. Trimming removed 0 bases from V and 6 bases from J, with 12 bases in between. The germline V gene encodes CDR1 SGHRS and CDR2 YFSETQ. This CDR3 region has 14 residues. As DNA, the CDR3 is TGCGCCAGCAGCTTGGATCCGGATAGCCATGGCTACACCTTC. It is translated as CASSLDPDSHGYTF.

This clonotype was picked up many times. This chain connects TRBV5-1 to TRBJ2-5; 8 bases map to TRBD2. J was trimmed by 5 bases and V by 2 bases; bases with no gene match: 5. The CDR3 spans 14 residues. Germline assignment: CDR1 SGHRS and CDR2 YFSETQ. CDR3 residues: CASSFEGLEETQYF. The CDR3 nucleotides are TGCGCCAGCAGCTTTGAGGGACTAGAGGAGACCCAGTACTTC.

At least ten counts were recorded for this clonotype. This rearrangement joins TRBV2 to TRBJ2-7; D is perhaps TRBD2 (6 bases). The CDR3 sequence is 15 residues long. Per germline, CDR1 SNHLY and CDR2 FYNNEI. Trimming stripped 2 bases from V and 3 bases from J, with 14 bases between. Written as DNA, the CDR3 is TGTGCCAGCAGTGAAAATCCGGGAGCCGTCTACGAGCAGTACTTC. It encodes CASSENPGAVYEQYF.

This clonotype was detected many times. The chain carries TRBV20-1 and TRBJ1-5, with 10 bases that match TRBD1. The junction had 5 bases not matched to a gene; V was cut back by 6 bases and J by 6 bases. Per the germline V gene, CDR1 is DFQATT and CDR2 is SNEGSKA (reference sequence). This CDR3 has 13 amino acids. The CDR3 is CSASRDRGQPQHF. For the CDR3, the DNA is TGCAGTGCCAGCCGGGACAGGGGTCAGCCCCAGCATTTT.

This clonotype was counted at least ten times. This rearrangement joins TRBV6-5 to TRBJ2-7; TRBD2 might be the D (6 bases). V was clipped by 2 bases and J by 4 bases, with 12 bases between them. Germline CDR1 reads MNHEY; CDR2 reads SVGAGI. CDR3 length: 14 amino acids. CDR3 amino acids: CASSYQGGGYEQYF. In DNA form, the CDR3 reads TGTGCCAGCAGTTACCAGGGAGGAGGATACGAGCAGTACTTC.

This clonotype occurred many times. This sequence joins TRBV2 and TRBJ2-7; 8 bases are shared with TRBD2. CDR3 length: 15 amino acids. Germline trimming cut 8 bases from V and 3 bases from J; bases unmatched to any gene: 12. CDR1 is SNHLY, CDR2 FYNNEI, per germline. DNA for the CDR3: TGTGCCAGCCGGGGGTCTGGACGGGGGGGCTACGAGCAGTACTTC. Amino acids: CASRGSGRGGYEQYF.

The V and J genes are TRBV7-2 and TRBJ1-1; weak D call: TRBD1 (6 bases). Germline V gene sequence: CDR1 SGHTA, CDR2 FQGNSA. V lost 1 base and J lost 9, with 18 bases in between. The CDR3 has 15 residues. CDR3 protein: CASSLGGGAPSQAFF. The CDR3 DNA is TGTGCCAGCAGCTTAGGAGGGGGGGCGCCGAGTCAAGCTTTCTTT.

J is TRBJ2-2 and V is TRBV12-3 or TRBV12-4; D might be TRBD1 or TRBD2, each matching 6 bases. This CDR3 has 16 residues. V dropped 2 bases and J dropped 9 bases, with 19 bases sitting between them. Here the CDR3 reads CASSLLRLWGARELFF. CDR3 bases: TGTGCCAGCAGTTTATTGCGGCTTTGGGGGGCCCGGGAGCTGTTTTTT.

Many counts were recorded for this clonotype. The rearrangement uses TRBV28 and TRBJ2-3, with D hard to call. This CDR3 spans 14 amino acids. Per the germline V gene, CDR1 is MDHEN and CDR2 is SYDVKM. Between the trimmed V and J ends, which lost 5 bases and 1 base, there was a span of 10 bases. The CDR3 spells CASSRRGGTDTQYF. The CDR3 nucleotides are TGTGCCAGCAGTCGGCGCGGCGGCACAGATACGCAGTATTTT.

Ten or more counts support this clonotype. The CDR3 DNA sequence: TGTGCCACCAGTGATTGGGGGAGCACAGATACGCAGTATTTT. This sequence encodes CATSDWGSTDTQYF. The rearrangement links TRBV24-1 to TRBJ2-3, with D perhaps given as TRBD1 or TRBD2 (5 bases each). The CDR3 totals 14 residues. Trimming removed 2 bases from V and 0 bases from J, with 5 bases in between. Germline CDR1 is KGHDR and CDR2 is SFDVKD.

This chain links TRBV4-1 with TRBJ1-6; tentatively, D is TRBD1 (5 bases). CDR1 and CDR2 from the germline V gene are MGHRA and YSYEKL. This CDR3 is 16 amino acids long. Between the trimmed V and J ends, which lost 0 bases and 12 bases, there was a span of 18 bases. CDR3 DNA sequence: TGCGCCAGCAGCCAAGATAGGACATCCCTAATGGGACCCCTCCACTTT. Residues: CASSQDRTSLMGPLHF.

V and J are TRBV5-1 and TRBJ1-2, with D perhaps TRBD1 (5 bases). The V end was cut by 4 bases, the J end by 2 bases, with 12 bases between. The CDR3 spans 14 residues. From germline, CDR1 is SGHRS and CDR2 YFSETQ. The CDR3 reads CASSAPPGNYGYTF. The CDR3 nucleotides are TGCGCCAGCAGCGCCCCCCCAGGGAACTATGGCTACACCTTC.

This clonotype was seen repeatedly, ten times or more. The chain couples TRBV12-3 or TRBV12-4 to TRBJ2-1, with 7 nucleotides matching TRBD2. V was pared by 9 bases and J by 0 bases, with 5 bases of the junction left unmatched. CDR3 size: 14 residues. CDR3 DNA sequence: TGTGCCAGATATGGGAGGGGCTCCTACAATGAGCAGTTCTTC. Translation gives CARYGRGSYNEQFF.

This clonotype showed up many times. This chain connects TRBV20-1 to TRBJ2-1; D unresolved. The V gene lost 3 bases and the J gene lost 9 bases, with 6 bases spanning the gap. The CDR3 runs to 10 residues. Germline lookup yields CDR1 DFQATT and CDR2 SNEGSKA (reference sequence). The CDR3: CSASGAEQFF. Written as DNA, the CDR3 is TGCAGTGCTAGCGGAGCTGAGCAGTTCTTC.

This clonotype was seen repeatedly, ten times or more. This chain links TRBV10-3 with TRBJ2-5; the D is unclear. CDR1 ENHRY and CDR2 SYGVKD come from the germline V gene. V was pared by 0 bases and J by 7 bases, with 12 bases between. The CDR3 has 14 residues. CDR3 DNA: TGTGCCATCAGTGAGTCGATTACTGTCGGGACCCAGTACTTC. This encodes CAISESITVGTQYF.